This TCR beta chain emerged from a study of T cell repertoires in cytomegalovirus infection. Looking at the study overall: It was recently identified HLA-C-restricted and well-studied HLA-B-restricted CMV epitopes that the study used. Based on public TCR beta signatures, there were indications of CMV infection and of a matching HLA type.

Note on this clonotype: Its target is unknown.

TCRdb redid the calling of the reads with MiXCR, one entry per CDR3 protein. The sample lists about half a million distinct CDR3 sequences, around 30% occurring once. Study observations and caveats: CMV-specific TCR beta clonotypes restricted by HLA-C dominated the ex vivo response. Pooled public TCR beta family frequency picked out CMV carriers with the relevant HLA.

V gave up 3 bases and J gave up 7 bases; unmatched junction bases: 8. This CDR3 spans 16 amino acids. CDR1 and CDR2 from the germline V gene are MDHEN and SYDVKM. The gene calls are TRBV28 and TRBJ2-1; 11 positions agree with TRBD2. Sequencing was performed on cultured PBMCs, taken from culture after CMV antigen stimulation. The sequence derives from a human donor in good health (CMV status not recorded). Some clones in this sample may be carry-over from other donors' samples. The CDR3 loop is CASSFSGRVERNEQFF. The CDR3 DNA is TGTGCCAGCAGTTTTAGCGGGAGGGTCGAGAGAAATGAGCAGTTCTTC.